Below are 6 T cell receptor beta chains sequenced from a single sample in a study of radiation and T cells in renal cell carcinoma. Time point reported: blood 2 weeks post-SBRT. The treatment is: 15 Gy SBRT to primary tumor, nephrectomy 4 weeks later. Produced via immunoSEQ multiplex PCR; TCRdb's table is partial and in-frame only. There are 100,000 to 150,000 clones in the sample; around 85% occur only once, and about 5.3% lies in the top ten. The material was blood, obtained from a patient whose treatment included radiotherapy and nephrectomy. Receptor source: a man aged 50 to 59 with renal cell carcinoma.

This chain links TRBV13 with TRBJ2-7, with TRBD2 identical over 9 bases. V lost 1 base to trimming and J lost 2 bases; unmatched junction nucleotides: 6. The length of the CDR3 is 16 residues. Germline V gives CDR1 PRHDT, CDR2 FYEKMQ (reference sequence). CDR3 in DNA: TGTGCCAGCAGCTTAGAGGGAGCGGGGGGAACCTACGAGCAGTACTTC. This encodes CASSLEGAGGTYEQYF.

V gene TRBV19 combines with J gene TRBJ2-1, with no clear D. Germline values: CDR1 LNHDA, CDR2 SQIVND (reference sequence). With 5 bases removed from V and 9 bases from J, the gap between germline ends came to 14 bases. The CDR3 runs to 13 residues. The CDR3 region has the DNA TGTGCCAGTAGTCTTCCCCCTGCTGGTGAGCAGTTCTTC. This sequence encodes CASSLPPAGEQFF.

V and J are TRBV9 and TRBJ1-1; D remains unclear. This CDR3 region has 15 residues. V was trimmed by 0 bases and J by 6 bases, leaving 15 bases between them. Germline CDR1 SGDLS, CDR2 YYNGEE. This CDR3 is CASSVDPSWAPEAFF. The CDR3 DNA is TGTGCCAGCAGCGTAGACCCTTCCTGGGCCCCTGAAGCTTTCTTT.

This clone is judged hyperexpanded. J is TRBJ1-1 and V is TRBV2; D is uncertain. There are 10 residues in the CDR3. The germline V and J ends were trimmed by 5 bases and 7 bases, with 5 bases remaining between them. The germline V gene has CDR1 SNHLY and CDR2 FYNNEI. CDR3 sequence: CASSLGEAFF. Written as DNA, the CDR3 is TGTGCCAGCAGTTTAGGTGAAGCTTTCTTT.

The CDR3 DNA reads as TGCGCCAGCAGCCGATTGGACGGGGCTAATGAAAAACTGTTTTTT. Encoded protein: CASSRLDGANEKLFF. This chain links TRBV4-3 with TRBJ1-4, with no clear D. Germline V gene lookup returns CDR1 LGHNA and CDR2 YSLEER. The CDR3 spans 15 residues. The V end was cut by 4 bases, the J end by 3 bases, with 12 bases between.

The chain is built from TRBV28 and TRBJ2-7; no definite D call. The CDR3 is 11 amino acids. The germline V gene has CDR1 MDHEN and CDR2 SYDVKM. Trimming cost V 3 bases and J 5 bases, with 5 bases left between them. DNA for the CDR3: TGTGCCAGCAGTTTTGTGGACGAGCAGTACTTC. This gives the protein CASSFVDEQYF.